The 6 T cell receptor beta chains in this list originate from one sample, sequenced in a study of T cell responses to AZD1222 COVID-19 vaccine (dated by TCRdb to 2020 to 2023). The library was produced with the immunoSEQ multiplex PCR assay. Drawn from immuneACCESS, this table holds only the in-frame rearrangements with V and J called that TCRdb kept. Clones are partly lost; checked studies trace under half to an unresolved V gene and leave the rest unexplained. Within this sample are about 110,000 clones, with more than 65% of them counted one time only. About 9.4% of the sample comes from the top ten. This specimen's time point label, per the study, means: baseline before first vaccination. This sample comprised peripheral blood, obtained on day 0 of AZD1222 vaccination. These receptors were obtained from an adult in good health.

This clone was seen just once. The CDR3 reads CASNLQGSQNQPQHF. CDR3 DNA: TGTGCCAGCAATCTACAGGGGAGCCAGAATCAGCCCCAGCATTTT. The V and J genes are TRBV6-5 and TRBJ1-5; 7 bases fit TRBD1. V lost 7 bases and J lost 4; bases outside the gene matches: 10. This CDR3 is built from 15 residues. From germline, CDR1 is MNHEY and CDR2 SVGAGI.

The gene calls are TRBV6-4 and TRBJ1-6; D is possibly TRBD1 (5 bases). Germline assignment: CDR1 MRHNA and CDR2 SNTAGT. This CDR3 region has 15 residues. With 3 bases removed from V and 3 bases from J, the gap between germline ends came to 9 bases. The CDR3 nucleotides are TGTGCCAGCAGTGAACAGGACTTCTATAATTCACCCCTCCACTTT. Protein product: CASSEQDFYNSPLHF.

CDR3 loop: CATSDWGHSGANVLTF. In nucleotides, the CDR3 is TGTGCCACCAGTGATTGGGGACACTCTGGGGCCAACGTCCTGACTTTC. The chain recombines TRBV24-1 with TRBJ2-6, with D possibly TRBD1 on 6 matching bases. Germline V CDR1 and CDR2: KGHDR, SFDVKD. With 2 bases removed from V and 0 bases from J, the gap between germline ends came to 7 bases. The CDR3 consists of 16 residues.

V and J are TRBV5-1 and TRBJ1-1, with D uncertain. CDR1 and CDR2 (germline): SGHRS, YFSETQ. The CDR3 has 15 residues. Trimming shortened V by 0 bases and J by 0 bases, and 9 bases separated the two germline ends. The CDR3 DNA is TGCGCCAGCAGCTTGGGATGGGGTATGAACACTGAAGCTTTCTTT. This sequence encodes CASSLGWGMNTEAFF.

This chain connects TRBV19 to TRBJ2-3; 11 nucleotides line up with TRBD2. The CDR3 runs 15 residues. The germline V gene has CDR1 LNHDA and CDR2 SQIVND (reference sequence). J gave up 3 bases and V 7 bases, and 6 bases lay outside the gene matches. CDR3 DNA: TGTGCCAGTACTCTTAGCGGGGGGGCGACAGATACGCAGTATTTT. Translating gives CASTLSGGATDTQYF.

The chain links TRBV28 to TRBJ1-4; 10 bases line up with TRBD1. CDR3 size: 18 residues. V dropped 7 bases and J dropped 2; count of bases not matched to a gene: 13. Per the germline V gene, CDR1 is MDHEN and CDR2 is SYDVKM. The CDR3 nucleotides read TGTGCCAGCACTTTCCACCGGGACAGGGGACCCACTAATGAAAAACTGTTTTTT. Its translation: CASTFHRDRGPTNEKLFF.